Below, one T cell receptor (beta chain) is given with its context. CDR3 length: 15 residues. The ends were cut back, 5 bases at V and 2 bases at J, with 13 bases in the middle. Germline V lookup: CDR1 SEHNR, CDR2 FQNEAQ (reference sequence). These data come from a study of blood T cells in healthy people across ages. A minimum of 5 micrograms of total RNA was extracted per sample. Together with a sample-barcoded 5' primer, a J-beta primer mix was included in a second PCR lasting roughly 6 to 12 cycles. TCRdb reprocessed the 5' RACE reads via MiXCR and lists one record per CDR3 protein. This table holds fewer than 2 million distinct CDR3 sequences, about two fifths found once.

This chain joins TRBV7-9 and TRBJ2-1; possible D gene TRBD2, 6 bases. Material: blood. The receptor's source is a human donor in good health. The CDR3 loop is CASSPGRFAYNEQFF. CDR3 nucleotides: TGTGCCAGCAGCCCCGGGAGATTTGCCTACAATGAGCAGTTCTTC.